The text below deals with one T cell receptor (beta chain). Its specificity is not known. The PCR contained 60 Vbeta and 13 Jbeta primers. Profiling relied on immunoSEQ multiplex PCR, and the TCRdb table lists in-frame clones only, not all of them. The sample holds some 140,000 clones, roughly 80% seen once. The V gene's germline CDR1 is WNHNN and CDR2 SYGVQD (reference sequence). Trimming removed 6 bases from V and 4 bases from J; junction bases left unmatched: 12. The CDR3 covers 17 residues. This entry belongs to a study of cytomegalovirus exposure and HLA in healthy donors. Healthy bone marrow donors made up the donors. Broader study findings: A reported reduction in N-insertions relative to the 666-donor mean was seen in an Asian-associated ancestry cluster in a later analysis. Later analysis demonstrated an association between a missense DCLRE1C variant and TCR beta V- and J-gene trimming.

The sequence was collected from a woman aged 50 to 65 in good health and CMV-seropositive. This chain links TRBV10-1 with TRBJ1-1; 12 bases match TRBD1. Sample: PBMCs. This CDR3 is CASRDRDRGRMGTEAFF. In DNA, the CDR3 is TGCGCCAGCAGGGACCGGGACAGGGGGCGGATGGGCACTGAAGCTTTCTTT.